The rows below give T cell receptor beta chains drawn from one sample of a study of blood T cell repertoires in COVID-19. Method: immunoSEQ multiplex PCR; TCRdb's copy keeps in-frame clones and lacks some. The sample records roughly 88,000 clones, about nine tenths being singletons. Sequencing input: peripheral blood. These receptors were taken from a woman between 50 and 59 years old in a cohort sampled during active COVID-19. Each CDR3 is given with its conserved first and last residue. The D gene is left open where the match is weak. Where a row states a size, it is once, few, many or the class of an expanded clone; other rows omit it.

cdr3_nt cdr3_aa j_call d_call v_call clone_size
TGTGCCAGCAGCCCCCTAGGGGCAGGGGGCAACTATGGCTACACCTTC CASSPLGAGGNYGYTF TRBJ1-2 TRBD1 TRBV7-9 -
TGTGCCGGACACAAGGGGGATAATTCACCCCTCCACTTT CAGHKGDNSPLHF TRBJ1-6 - TRBV6-5 once
TGCGCCAGCAGCTTGACGGGGACAGATACGCAGTATTTT CASSLTGTDTQYF TRBJ2-3 - TRBV5-1 -
TGTGCCAGCAGCTTAAGGAGGGGGCTCACTGAAGCTTTCTTT CASSLRRGLTEAFF TRBJ1-1 TRBD1 TRBV7-2 -
TGTGCCAGCAGCCGTCCCGGGACAGGCATCTACGAGCAGTACTTC CASSRPGTGIYEQYF TRBJ2-7 TRBD1 TRBV6-5 -
TGTGCCAGCGTCTTAGGGGCGGGAGTAGGGTACGAGCAGTACTTC CASVLGAGVGYEQYF TRBJ2-7 TRBD2 TRBV6-5 once
TGTGCCAGCAGTTGGCAGGGTAGAGGCTCCTACGAGCAGTACTTC CASSWQGRGSYEQYF TRBJ2-7 - TRBV27 -
TGTGCCACCATGGCCACTGAAGCTTTCTTT CATMATEAFF TRBJ1-1 - TRBV24-1 -
TGTGCCAGCAGCTCTGGAGGTTCCGATGAGCAGTTCTTC CASSSGGSDEQFF TRBJ2-1 - TRBV3-1/TRBV3-2 once
TGTGCCAGCAGCTCGGCCGGGACAGGGATCCTAAACGGGCAGTACTTC CASSSAGTGILNGQYF TRBJ2-7 TRBD1 TRBV5-5 -
TGTGCCAGCAGCCAACAGGGTAGCACAGATACGCAGTATTTT CASSQQGSTDTQYF TRBJ2-3 - TRBV7-3 -
TGTGCCTGGACAGGAAGGGGGAACGAGCAGTACTTC CAWTGRGNEQYF TRBJ2-7 - TRBV30 once
TGTGCCAGTAGCTACGTATCTAACTTACCCCTACCAAGCTCCTACAATGAGCAGTTCTTC CASSYVSNLPLPSSYNEQFF TRBJ2-1 - TRBV19 -
TGTGCCAGCAGCTTAACAGGGGGAAATAACTATGGCTACACCTTC CASSLTGGNNYGYTF TRBJ1-2 - TRBV7-3 -
TGTGCCAGTAGCAATGGACAGATCGGGGACACTGAAGCTTTCTTT CASSNGQIGDTEAFF TRBJ1-1 - TRBV19 -
TGCAGTGCTAGTGCACTTGCGGGAGGCAGCTACGAGCAGTACTTC CSASALAGGSYEQYF TRBJ2-7 TRBD2 TRBV20-1 -
TGCGCCAGCAGCTTGTTGCCGGGACAGGGAGGCAATCAGCCCCAGCATTTT CASSLLPGQGGNQPQHF TRBJ1-5 TRBD1 TRBV5-1 -
TGCGCCAGCAGCTTGGTCGGGGGGAACTATGGCTACACCTTC CASSLVGGNYGYTF TRBJ1-2 - TRBV5-1 -
TGTGCCAGCAGTTCAGGGCAACCGTATAGCAATCAGCCCCAGCATTTT CASSSGQPYSNQPQHF TRBJ1-5 - TRBV6-5 -
TGTGCCAGCAGCTTAGTCGGGAACACCGGGGAGCTGTTTTTT CASSLVGNTGELFF TRBJ2-2 - TRBV11-2 -
TGCGCCAGCAGCTTTAAAGGGGATGGCTACACCTTC CASSFKGDGYTF TRBJ1-2 - TRBV5-1 -
TGCGCCAGCAGCCCCGGGGGACAGATCACAGATACGCAGTATTTT CASSPGGQITDTQYF TRBJ2-3 - TRBV5-1 -
TGTGCCAGCAGCTTAACAGGCTCAAACCGCCGTAATGAAAAACTGTTTTTT CASSLTGSNRRNEKLFF TRBJ1-4 - TRBV11-3 -
TGTGCCTGGAGTTTCCGGGACAGGGTAACCGGGGAGCTGTTTTTT CAWSFRDRVTGELFF TRBJ2-2 TRBD1 TRBV30 -
TGTGCCAGCAGCGTCGGGCTATCGGGAGGGGGTTACAATGAGCAGTTCTTC CASSVGLSGGGYNEQFF TRBJ2-1 TRBD2 TRBV9 -
TGTGCCAGCAATTGGGGACAGGGGAATGAAAAACTGTTTTTT CASNWGQGNEKLFF TRBJ1-4 TRBD1 TRBV2 -
TGTGCCACCAGTGAGACTAGCGGGCAGACCTACAATGAGCAGTTCTTC CATSETSGQTYNEQFF TRBJ2-1 TRBD2 TRBV24-1 -
TGTGCCAGCAGCCAAGGTCTAGCGGACTACGAGCAGTACTTC CASSQGLADYEQYF TRBJ2-7 TRBD2 TRBV4-2 few
TGTGCCAGCAGTTTACTTAGCGGGGGAGCCTACAATGAGCAGTTCTTC CASSLLSGGAYNEQFF TRBJ2-1 TRBD2 TRBV27 -
TGTGCCAGCAAAACGGGACTGGGGAACTCCTACGAGCAGTACTTC CASKTGLGNSYEQYF TRBJ2-7 - TRBV2 -
TGTGCCAGCAGTTGGACCGGGACAGGGCAGGAAGCTTTCTTT CASSWTGTGQEAFF TRBJ1-1 TRBD1 TRBV28 -
TGTGCCAGCAGCTTGGCCGCTGGGGCAGGGGGTCGCACTGAAGCTTTCTTT CASSLAAGAGGRTEAFF TRBJ1-1 TRBD1 TRBV5-6 once
TGTGCCAGCAGCTACGGACTCCGCGCAGATACGCAGTATTTT CASSYGLRADTQYF TRBJ2-3 - TRBV6-5 -
TGCGCCAGCATGACCCAGTTTGACAGGGGCGAGCAGTACTTC CASMTQFDRGEQYF TRBJ2-7 TRBD1 TRBV5-1 -
TGTGCCAGCAGGGGGACAGTTGGGTATGGCTACACCTTC CASRGTVGYGYTF TRBJ1-2 TRBD1 TRBV12-3/TRBV12-4 -
TGTGCCAGCAGCCCGGAGGGGACAGTTAATGAAAAACTGTTTTTT CASSPEGTVNEKLFF TRBJ1-4 TRBD1 TRBV5-5 -
TGTGCCAGCAGCTCCGGACAGGGGGGTCACACCGGGGAGCTGTTTTTT CASSSGQGGHTGELFF TRBJ2-2 TRBD1 TRBV5-6 once
TGTGCCAGCAGTACTCAACGGGGGGGCCTTTACGAGCAGTACTTC CASSTQRGGLYEQYF TRBJ2-7 TRBD2 TRBV6-5 -
TGTGCCAGCAGTACGATAGCGGGAGCTGGCTACGAGCAGTACTTC CASSTIAGAGYEQYF TRBJ2-7 TRBD2 TRBV6-6 -
TGTGCCAGCTCTCTCCGGGGGGGGCGAAGTGAAGCTTTCTTT CASSLRGGRSEAFF TRBJ1-1 - TRBV18 -
TGTGCCAGTAAAGAGGATAGAGGGGCCAACGTCCTGACTTTC CASKEDRGANVLTF TRBJ2-6 - TRBV19 few
TGTGCCAGCAGTGAAACTATAGGGACAACGGCCCCAGATACGCAGTATTTT CASSETIGTTAPDTQYF TRBJ2-3 - TRBV6-1 -
TGTGCCAGCAGTGAGGTGTCAGCGGTCAATGAGCAGTTCTTC CASSEVSAVNEQFF TRBJ2-1 - TRBV6-1 -
TGTGCCAGCAGCCAGGACAGGGGGCGTGAAAAACTGTTTTTT CASSQDRGREKLFF TRBJ1-4 TRBD1 TRBV7-9 -
TGTGCCAGCAGGAAAACTAGCGGGAGGGCCCCCGGGGAGCTGTTTTTT CASRKTSGRAPGELFF TRBJ2-2 TRBD2 TRBV7-9 once
TGTGCCAGCAGTGACAGGGGGCGCTCAGAGACCCAGTACTTC CASSDRGRSETQYF TRBJ2-5 TRBD1 TRBV6-1 -
TGTGCCAGCAGCGTAGCTCCTGGCGGCTCCTACGAGCAGTACTTC CASSVAPGGSYEQYF TRBJ2-7 - TRBV9 -
TGTGCCAGCACCCGAGAGTTGATCGGGGAGCTGTTTTTT CASTRELIGELFF TRBJ2-2 - TRBV2 -
TGTGCCAGCAGCTTCTTTGGCGGGGCGGAGAGGGAGACCCAGTACTTC CASSFFGGAERETQYF TRBJ2-5 - TRBV11-3 -
TGCGCCAGCAGCTTGGCAGCGGGGAGGGATGAGCAGTTCTTC CASSLAAGRDEQFF TRBJ2-1 TRBD2 TRBV5-1 -
TGCAGCGTTGAAGGGGGGGTAGCGGGCGGCTACAATGAGCAGTTCTTC CSVEGGVAGGYNEQFF TRBJ2-1 TRBD2 TRBV29-1 -
TGCGCCAGCAGCCAAGGGGGACAGGCGACTGAAGCTTTCTTT CASSQGGQATEAFF TRBJ1-1 TRBD1 TRBV4-1 -